The 17 T cell receptor beta chains given below trace back to one sample, sequenced in a study of T cell responses to AZD1222 COVID-19 vaccine. TCRdb's copy holds only in-frame clones and misses some; the assay was immunoSEQ multiplex PCR. The data show under 130,000 clones, about nine tenths seen once. Sequencing used peripheral blood, obtained on day 0 of AZD1222 vaccination. All receptors come from an adult in good health.

The V gene is TRBV6-1, the J gene TRBJ2-7, with 9 nucleotides matching TRBD2. V lost 1 base, J lost 5 bases, and 3 bases stayed unmatched. In germline, CDR1 is MNHNS, CDR2 SASEGT. This CDR3 is 14 amino acids long. The chain's CDR3 is CASSEVIAGDEQYF. CDR3 DNA: TGTGCCAGCAGTGAAGTAATAGCGGGAGACGAGCAGTACTTC.

The chain employs TRBV6-2 or TRBV6-3 and TRBJ2-7; the D is unclear. The V and J ends lost 5 bases and 3 bases respectively, with 8 bases between them. Germline CDR1 reads MNHEY; CDR2 reads SVGEGT. The CDR3 runs to 12 residues. In DNA form, the CDR3 reads TGTGCCAGCAGTCCCCTCCACTACGAGCAGTACTTC. Its translation: CASSPLHYEQYF.

This clone was counted a few times. This sequence joins TRBV6-4 and TRBJ1-5; tentative D call: TRBD1 (6 bases). Between the trimmed V and J ends, which lost 4 bases and 7 bases, there was a span of 14 bases. Germline-derived CDR1 and CDR2 are MRHNA and SNTAGT. There are 14 residues in the CDR3. CDR3 nucleotides: TGTGCCAGCAGTGTTCAAGCAGGGGCCCAGCCCCAGCATTTT. This encodes CASSVQAGAQPQHF.

This chain connects TRBV10-3 to TRBJ2-6; either TRBD1 or TRBD2 may supply D (5 bases each). The CDR3 spans 16 residues. Trimming pared 6 bases from V and 0 bases from J, leaving 12 bases between. Germline CDR1 reads ENHRY; CDR2 reads SYGVKD. CDR3 residues: CAISGASTSGANVLTF. CDR3 bases: TGTGCCATCAGCGGGGCTAGTACCTCTGGGGCCAACGTCCTGACTTTC.

V and J are TRBV18 and TRBJ2-3, with a weak D call TRBD1 (6 bases). Germline V CDR1 and CDR2: KGHSH, LQKENI. The CDR3 runs 14 residues. V gave up 3 bases and J gave up 6 bases, with 13 bases separating them. Here the CDR3 reads CASSPVTGWDTQYF. CDR3 in DNA: TGTGCCAGCTCACCGGTCACAGGGTGGGATACGCAGTATTTT.

The count of this clone is one. V usage is TRBV6-2 or TRBV6-3 and J usage is TRBJ2-1, with D perhaps matching TRBD2 (5 bases). CDR3 length equals 16 residues. Trimming removed 6 bases at V and 8 bases at J, with 23 bases between. CDR1 MNHEY and CDR2 SVGEGT come from the germline V gene. CDR3 nucleotide sequence: TGTGCCAGCAGCCCTCTTGCGGAGCGGCACAAGTATGAGCAGTTCTTC. It is translated as CASSPLAERHKYEQFF.

This sequence joins TRBV10-3 and TRBJ1-1, with TRBD1 identical over 7 bases. The CDR3 totals 13 residues. Germline V gene lookup returns CDR1 ENHRY and CDR2 SYGVKD. Trimming at V came to 6 bases and at J to 1 base, leaving 2 bases not matched to a gene. Here the CDR3 DNA reads TGTGCCATCAGGGGACAGCCGAACACTGAAGCTTTCTTT. It yields the protein CAIRGQPNTEAFF.

V usage is TRBV7-9 and J usage is TRBJ1-2, with unresolved D. Between the trimmed V and J ends, which lost 0 bases and 6 bases, there was a span of 8 bases. CDR1 is SEHNR and CDR2 is FQNEAQ in the germline V gene (reference sequence). The CDR3 is made up of 13 amino acids. CDR3 bases: TGTGCCAGCAGCTTAGCGTGGGAGGATGGCTACACCTTC. Translation: CASSLAWEDGYTF.

This clone was seen only once. The chain uses TRBV29-1 and TRBJ2-1, with 9 bases that match TRBD1. V was pared by 6 bases and J by 4 bases, with 13 bases of the junction left unmatched. The CDR3 is 16 residues long. Germline values: CDR1 SQVTM, CDR2 ANQGSEA. The CDR3 sequence is CSVAQGGTGFYNEQFF. The CDR3 coding sequence is TGCAGCGTGGCCCAGGGGGGGACAGGGTTTTACAATGAGCAGTTCTTC.

The CDR3, as DNA: TGTGCCAGCAGTTTATCGAATCCAGGGGCAAAATACGAGCAGTACTTC. Residues: CASSLSNPGAKYEQYF. V usage is TRBV27 and J usage is TRBJ2-7, with a weak D call TRBD1 (6 bases). This CDR3 has 16 residues. The ends were cut back, 0 bases at V and 4 bases at J, with 16 bases in the middle. In germline, CDR1 is MNHEY, CDR2 SMNVEV (reference sequence).

V and J are TRBV12-5 and TRBJ2-1, with TRBD2 identical over 7 bases. The V segment lost 0 bases and the J segment 9 bases; nucleotides outside the gene matches: 11. This CDR3 has 16 amino acids. Germline values: CDR1 LGHNT, CDR2 FRNRAP. The CDR3 reads CASGLVLGGGPAEQFF. As DNA, the CDR3 is TGTGCTAGTGGTTTGGTACTCGGGGGAGGGCCGGCTGAGCAGTTCTTC.

J is TRBJ1-1 and V is TRBV5-1; perhaps TRBD1 as D (5 bases). CDR1 is SGHRS and CDR2 is YFSETQ in the germline V gene. The V end was cut by 4 bases, the J end by 1 base, with 14 bases between. The CDR3 spans 15 residues. Here the CDR3 reads CASSLGHGGNTEAFF. CDR3 sequence (DNA): TGCGCCAGCAGCCTGGGGCATGGAGGGAACACTGAAGCTTTCTTT.

The chain uses TRBV5-1 and TRBJ2-7; 10 bases are shared with TRBD2. The CDR3 has 17 amino acids. After removal of 4 bases from V and 3 bases from J, the junction contained 13 bases not matched to a gene. Germline V CDR1 and CDR2: SGHRS, YFSETQ. CDR3 bases: TGCGCCAGCAGCGGGTCGCTCAAGCGGGAGGGTTACTACGAGCAGTACTTC. Amino acids: CASSGSLKREGYYEQYF.

V gene TRBV4-3 combines with J gene TRBJ2-2; possible D gene TRBD2, 6 bases. Germline V gene data show CDR1 as LGHNA and CDR2 as YSLEER. Trimming left V 1 base short and J 0 bases short, with 9 bases between. The CDR3 covers 16 residues. The CDR3 spells CASSQVGGPNTGELFF. The CDR3 DNA reads as TGCGCCAGCAGCCAAGTGGGGGGTCCGAACACCGGGGAGCTGTTTTTT.

This chain joins TRBV11-2 and TRBJ2-1; D is undetermined. The CDR3 sequence is 13 residues long. The ends were cut back, 3 bases at V and 2 bases at J, with 5 bases in the middle. Germline-derived CDR1 and CDR2 are SGHAT and FQNNGV. The CDR3 loop reads CASSLNTYNEQFF. The CDR3 nucleotides are TGTGCCAGCAGCTTGAATACCTACAATGAGCAGTTCTTC.

The V call is TRBV10-1, the J call TRBJ2-7; 7 bases fit TRBD2. CDR3 length: 12 residues. V lost 6 bases, J lost 3 bases, and 2 bases stayed unmatched. Germline V gene lookup returns CDR1 WNHNN and CDR2 SYGVQD (reference sequence). The CDR3 region is CASRERDYEQYF. CDR3 coding DNA: TGCGCCAGCAGAGAGCGGGACTACGAGCAGTACTTC.

This clone was found once. The chain joins TRBV7-2 to TRBJ2-7; 14 nucleotides line up with TRBD2. The CDR3 consists of 15 residues. Germline CDR1 and CDR2: SGHTA and FQGNSA. After removal of 5 bases from V and 5 bases from J, the junction contained 5 bases not matched to a gene. CDR3 nucleotides: TGTGCCAGCAGCCAGACTAGCGGGAGGGCCCACGAGCAGTACTTC. It is translated as CASSQTSGRAHEQYF.